Following are 8 T cell receptor beta chains from one sample sequenced in a study of blood T cell repertoires in COVID-19. Using immunoSEQ multiplex PCR, the repertoire was profiled, and TCRdb retains in-frame clones only, with some absent. The table shows 95,000 to 150,000 clones, with almost 80% occurring only once. Sequenced input: peripheral blood. Receptors originate from a human donor in a cohort sampled during active COVID-19.

This clone was counted once. The V gene is TRBV7-2, the J gene TRBJ2-5, with 8 bases matching TRBD1. The V and J ends lost 1 base and 1 base, in that order; junction bases with no gene match: 5. Germline loops: CDR1 SGHTA, CDR2 FQGNSA. This CDR3 region has 16 residues. CDR3 in amino acids: CASSLGGDRSQETQYF. CDR3 in DNA: TGTGCCAGCAGCTTAGGGGGGGACAGGAGCCAAGAGACCCAGTACTTC.

This clone has only one observation. The rearrangement uses TRBV7-9 and TRBJ2-1; tentative D call: TRBD2 (5 bases). This CDR3 contains 14 residues. V lost 7 bases and J lost 2, with 12 bases in between. CDR1 is SEHNR, CDR2 FQNEAQ, per germline (reference sequence). CDR3 DNA sequence: TGTGCCAGCACCGGGGAGCCCCCCTACAATGAGCAGTTCTTC. It translates to CASTGEPPYNEQFF.

The J gene is TRBJ2-3, the V gene TRBV11-1; 10 nucleotides line up with TRBD1. With 3 bases clipped from V and 4 bases from J, the junction kept 7 bases outside the gene matches. CDR1 and CDR2 (germline): SGHAT, FQDESV (reference sequence). The CDR3 contains 16 residues. CDR3 nucleotides: TGTGCCAGCAGCTTCCGGACAGGGGGTGGTGCAGATACGCAGTATTTT. Its translation is CASSFRTGGGADTQYF.

A remark on this clone: Additional DNA sequences in this sample encode the identical CDR3. The chain carries TRBV9 and TRBJ1-1; possibly TRBD1 for D (5 bases). Germline CDR1 SGDLS, CDR2 YYNGEE. The CDR3 length is 15 residues. Trimming took off 3 bases at V and 0 bases at J, with 12 bases between the two ends. CDR3 nucleotides: TGTGCCAGCAGCGCGGGTGACAGAATGAACACTGAAGCTTTCTTT. As protein: CASSAGDRMNTEAFF.

The CDR3 sequence: CATHRGGRQETQYF. CDR3 bases: TGTGCCACCCACAGGGGCGGTCGGCAAGAGACCCAGTACTTC. The chain is built from TRBV28 and TRBJ2-5; 7 bases align to TRBD1. Trimming removed 10 bases from V and 2 bases from J; junction bases left unmatched: 10. CDR1 is MDHEN, CDR2 SYDVKM, per germline. CDR3 length: 14 residues.

J is TRBJ2-1 and V is TRBV12-3 or TRBV12-4; D perhaps matches TRBD2 (5 bases). V lost 5 bases and J lost 8, with 10 bases in between. This CDR3 has 12 residues. The CDR3, as DNA: TGTGCCAGCAGTATTCTAGCTGATGAGCAGTTCTTC. Amino acids: CASSILADEQFF.

The chain combines TRBV5-1 with TRBJ2-4, with D possibly matching TRBD2 (5 bases). Germline V gene lookup returns CDR1 SGHRS and CDR2 YFSETQ. The CDR3 has 14 amino acids. Trimming pared 0 bases from V and 3 bases from J, leaving 7 bases between. Written as DNA, the CDR3 is TGCGCCAGCAGCTTGGCAGAGGGCAAAAACATTCAGTACTTC. Its translation is CASSLAEGKNIQYF.

The chain is built from TRBV7-8 and TRBJ2-3, with 7 bases aligning to TRBD1. Germline V gene data show CDR1 as SGHVS and CDR2 as FQNEAQ. V gave up 1 base and J gave up 0 bases; unmatched junction bases: 1. The CDR3 totals 15 residues. The CDR3 bases are TGTGCCAGCAGCTTAGGGACAGGTAGCACAGATACGCAGTATTTT. The encoded protein is CASSLGTGSTDTQYF.